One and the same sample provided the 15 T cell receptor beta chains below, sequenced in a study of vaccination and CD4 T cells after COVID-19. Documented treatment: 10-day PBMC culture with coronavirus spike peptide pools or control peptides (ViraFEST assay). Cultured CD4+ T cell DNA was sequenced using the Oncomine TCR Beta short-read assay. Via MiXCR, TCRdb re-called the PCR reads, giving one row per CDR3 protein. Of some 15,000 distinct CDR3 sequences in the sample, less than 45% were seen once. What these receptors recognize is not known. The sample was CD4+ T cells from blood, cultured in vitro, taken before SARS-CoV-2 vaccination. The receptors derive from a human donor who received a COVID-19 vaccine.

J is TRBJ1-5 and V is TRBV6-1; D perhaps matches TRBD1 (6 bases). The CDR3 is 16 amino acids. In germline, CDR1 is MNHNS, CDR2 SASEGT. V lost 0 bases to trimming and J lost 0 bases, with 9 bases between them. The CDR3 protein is CASSEAGAHSNQPQHF. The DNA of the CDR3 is TGTGCCAGCAGTGAAGCGGGGGCGCATAGCAATCAGCCCCAGCATTTT.

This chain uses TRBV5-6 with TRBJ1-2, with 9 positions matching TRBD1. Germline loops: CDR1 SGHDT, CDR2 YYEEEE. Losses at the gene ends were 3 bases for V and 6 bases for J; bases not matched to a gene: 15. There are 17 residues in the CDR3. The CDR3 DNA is TGTGCCAGCAGCTCAAGAGAACCGGGACAGGGTGGCCATGGCTACACCTTC. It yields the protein CASSSREPGQGGHGYTF.

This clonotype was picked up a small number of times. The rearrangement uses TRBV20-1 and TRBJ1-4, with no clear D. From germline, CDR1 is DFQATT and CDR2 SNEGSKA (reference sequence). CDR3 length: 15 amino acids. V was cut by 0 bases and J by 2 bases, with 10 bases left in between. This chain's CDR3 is CSARDYRATNEKLFF. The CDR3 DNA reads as TGCAGTGCTAGAGATTATAGGGCCACTAATGAAAAACTGTTTTTT.

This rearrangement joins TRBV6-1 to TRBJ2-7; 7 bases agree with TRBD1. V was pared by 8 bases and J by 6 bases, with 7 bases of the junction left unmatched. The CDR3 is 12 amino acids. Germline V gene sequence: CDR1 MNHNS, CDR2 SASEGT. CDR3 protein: CASSDRAVEQYF. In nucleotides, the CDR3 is TGTGCCAGCTCAGACAGGGCGGTCGAGCAGTACTTC.

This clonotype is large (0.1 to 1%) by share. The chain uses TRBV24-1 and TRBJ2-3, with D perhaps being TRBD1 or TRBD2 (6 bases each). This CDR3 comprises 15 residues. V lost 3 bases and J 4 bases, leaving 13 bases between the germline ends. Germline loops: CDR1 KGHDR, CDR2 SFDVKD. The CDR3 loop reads CATSDTGRIADTQYF. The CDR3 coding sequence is TGTGCCACCAGTGATACAGGGAGGATCGCAGATACGCAGTATTTT.

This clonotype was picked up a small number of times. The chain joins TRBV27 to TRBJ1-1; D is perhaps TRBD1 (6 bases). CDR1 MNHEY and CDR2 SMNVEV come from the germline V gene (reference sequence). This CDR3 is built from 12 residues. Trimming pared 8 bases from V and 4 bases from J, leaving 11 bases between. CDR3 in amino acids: CASSARGTEAFF. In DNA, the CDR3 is TGTGCCAGCTCGGCCAGGGGCACTGAAGCTTTCTTT.

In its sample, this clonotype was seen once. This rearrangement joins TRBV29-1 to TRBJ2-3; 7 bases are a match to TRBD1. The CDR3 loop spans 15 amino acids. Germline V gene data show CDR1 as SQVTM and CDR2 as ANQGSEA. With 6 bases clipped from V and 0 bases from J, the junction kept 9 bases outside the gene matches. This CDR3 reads CSVEKGQTSTDTQYF. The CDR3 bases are TGCAGCGTGGAGAAGGGACAGACTAGCACAGATACGCAGTATTTT.

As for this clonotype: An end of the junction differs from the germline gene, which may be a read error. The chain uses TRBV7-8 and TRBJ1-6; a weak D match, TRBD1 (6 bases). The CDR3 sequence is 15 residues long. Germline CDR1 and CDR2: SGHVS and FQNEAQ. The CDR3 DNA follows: TGTGCCAGCGGCTTAGGGGGGAGTCGGGGTTCACCCCTCCACTTT. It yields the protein CASGLGGSRGSPLHF.

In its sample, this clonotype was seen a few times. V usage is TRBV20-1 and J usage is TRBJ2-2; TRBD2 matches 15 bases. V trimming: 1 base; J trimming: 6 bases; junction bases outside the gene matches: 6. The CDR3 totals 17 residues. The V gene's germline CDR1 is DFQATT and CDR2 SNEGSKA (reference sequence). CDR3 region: CSARAGLAGGLPGELFF. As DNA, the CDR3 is TGCAGTGCTAGAGCTGGACTAGCGGGGGGGCTCCCCGGGGAGCTGTTTTTT.

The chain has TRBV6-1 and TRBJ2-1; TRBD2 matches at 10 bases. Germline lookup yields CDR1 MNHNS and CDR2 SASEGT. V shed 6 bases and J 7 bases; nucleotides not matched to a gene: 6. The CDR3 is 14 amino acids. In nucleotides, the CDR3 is TGTGCCAGCAGATCCGGGACTAGCGTGAATGAGCAGTTCTTC. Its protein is CASRSGTSVNEQFF.

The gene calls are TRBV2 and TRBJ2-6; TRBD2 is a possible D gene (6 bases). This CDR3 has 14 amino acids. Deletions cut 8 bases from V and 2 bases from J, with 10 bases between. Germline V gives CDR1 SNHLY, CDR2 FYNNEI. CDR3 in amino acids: CASRSGAGANVLTF. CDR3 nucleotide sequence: TGTGCCAGCCGGTCGGGGGCTGGGGCCAACGTCCTGACTTTC.

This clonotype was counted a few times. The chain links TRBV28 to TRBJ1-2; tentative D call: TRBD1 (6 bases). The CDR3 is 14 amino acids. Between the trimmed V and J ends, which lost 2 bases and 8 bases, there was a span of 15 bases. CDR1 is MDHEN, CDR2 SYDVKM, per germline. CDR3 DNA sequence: TGTGCCAGCAGTTTAGTAGACAGGACGGTGGGCTACACCTTC. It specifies CASSLVDRTVGYTF.

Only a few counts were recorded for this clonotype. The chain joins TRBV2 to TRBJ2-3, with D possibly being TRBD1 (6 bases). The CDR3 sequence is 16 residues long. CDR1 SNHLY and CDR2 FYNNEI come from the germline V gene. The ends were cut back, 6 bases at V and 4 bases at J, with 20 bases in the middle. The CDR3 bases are TGTGCCAGCAGCCCAGAGGGCAGGGGTAGTCCAGATACGCAGTATTTT. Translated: CASSPEGRGSPDTQYF.

This CDR3 reads CAWAQGAGGYTF. In DNA form, the CDR3 reads TGTGCCTGGGCCCAGGGGGCGGGAGGCTACACCTTC. The V call is TRBV30, the J call TRBJ1-2; 8 nucleotides match TRBD1. V shed 5 bases and J 8 bases; nucleotides not matched to a gene: 7. The germline V gene encodes CDR1 GTSNPN and CDR2 SVGIG (reference sequence). This CDR3 spans 12 amino acids.

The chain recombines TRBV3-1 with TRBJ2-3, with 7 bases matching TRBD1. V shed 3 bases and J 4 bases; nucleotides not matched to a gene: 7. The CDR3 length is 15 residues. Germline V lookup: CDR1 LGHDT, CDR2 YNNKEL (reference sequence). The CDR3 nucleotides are TGTGCCAGCAGCCAGCGTCCCGGGACAGCAGATACGCAGTATTTT. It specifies CASSQRPGTADTQYF.